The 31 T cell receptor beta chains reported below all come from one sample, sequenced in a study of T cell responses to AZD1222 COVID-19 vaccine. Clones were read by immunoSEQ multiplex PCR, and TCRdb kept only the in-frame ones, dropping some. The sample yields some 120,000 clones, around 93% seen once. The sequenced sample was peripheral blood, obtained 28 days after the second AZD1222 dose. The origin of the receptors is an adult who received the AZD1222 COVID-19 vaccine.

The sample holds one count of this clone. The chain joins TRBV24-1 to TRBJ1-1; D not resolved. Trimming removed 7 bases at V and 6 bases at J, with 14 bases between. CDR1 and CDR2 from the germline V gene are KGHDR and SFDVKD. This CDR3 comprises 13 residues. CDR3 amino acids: CATRPSEGAEAFF. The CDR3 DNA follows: TGTGCCACCAGGCCCTCGGAGGGCGCTGAAGCTTTCTTT.

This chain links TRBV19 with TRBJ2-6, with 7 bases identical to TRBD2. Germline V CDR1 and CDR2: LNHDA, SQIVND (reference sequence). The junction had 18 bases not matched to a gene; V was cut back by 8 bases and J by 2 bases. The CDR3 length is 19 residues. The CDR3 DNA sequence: TGTGCCAGTCGTAGCAGGGCGGGAGTTGGACGTGCTGGGGCCAACGTCCTGACTTTC. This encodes CASRSRAGVGRAGANVLTF.

The CDR3 coding sequence is TGTGCCAGCAGTTCCATCGACAGAAGTAATGAAAAACTGTTTTTT. It specifies CASSSIDRSNEKLFF. The V and J genes are TRBV28 and TRBJ1-4; a possible D gene is TRBD1 (5 bases). CDR3 length: 15 residues. Germline assignment: CDR1 MDHEN and CDR2 SYDVKM. V shed 4 bases and J shed 4 bases, with 13 bases lying between them.

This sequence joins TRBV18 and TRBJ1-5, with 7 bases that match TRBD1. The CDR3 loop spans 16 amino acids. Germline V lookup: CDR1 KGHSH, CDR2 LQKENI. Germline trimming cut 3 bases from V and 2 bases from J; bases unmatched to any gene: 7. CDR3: CASSPTGTSGNQPQHF. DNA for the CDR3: TGTGCCAGCTCACCGACAGGGACCTCCGGCAATCAGCCCCAGCATTTT.

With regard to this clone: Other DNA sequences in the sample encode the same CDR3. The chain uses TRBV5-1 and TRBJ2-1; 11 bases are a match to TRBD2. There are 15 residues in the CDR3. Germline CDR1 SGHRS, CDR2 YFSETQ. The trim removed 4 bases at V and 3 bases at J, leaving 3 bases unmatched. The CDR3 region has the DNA TGCGCCAGCAGCCAGGGACTAGCGGTCTACAATGAGCAGTTCTTC. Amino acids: CASSQGLAVYNEQFF.

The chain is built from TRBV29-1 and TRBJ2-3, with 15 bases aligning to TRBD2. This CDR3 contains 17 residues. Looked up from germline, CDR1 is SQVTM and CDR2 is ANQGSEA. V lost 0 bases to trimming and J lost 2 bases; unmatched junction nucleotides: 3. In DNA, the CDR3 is TGCAGCGTTGAAGACGGACTAGCGGGGGGGACCACAGATACGCAGTATTTT. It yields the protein CSVEDGLAGGTTDTQYF.

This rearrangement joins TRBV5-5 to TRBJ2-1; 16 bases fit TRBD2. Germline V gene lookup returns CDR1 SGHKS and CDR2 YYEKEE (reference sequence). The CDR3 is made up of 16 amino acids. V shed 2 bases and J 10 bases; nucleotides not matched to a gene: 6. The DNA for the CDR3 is TGTGCCAGCAGCTTTTTGGGACTAGCGGGGGGGCAGGAGCAGTTCTTC. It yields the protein CASSFLGLAGGQEQFF.

CDR3 DNA sequence: TGTGCCAGCAGCTTAGACATAGGAGGGGCGGCCGGGGCCGGGGAGCTGTTTTTT. It is translated as CASSLDIGGAAGAGELFF. V gene TRBV7-6 combines with J gene TRBJ2-2, with a possible D match to TRBD2 (6 bases). The CDR3 extends over 18 amino acids. Germline V CDR1 and CDR2: SGHVS, FNYEAQ. V lost 1 base, J lost 6 bases, and 21 bases lay in between.

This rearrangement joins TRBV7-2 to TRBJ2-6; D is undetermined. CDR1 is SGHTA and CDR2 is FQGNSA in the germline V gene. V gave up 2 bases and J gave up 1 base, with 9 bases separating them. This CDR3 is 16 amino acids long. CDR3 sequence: CASSLNQVSGANVLTF. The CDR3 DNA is TGTGCCAGCAGCTTAAACCAAGTTTCTGGGGCCAACGTCCTGACTTTC.

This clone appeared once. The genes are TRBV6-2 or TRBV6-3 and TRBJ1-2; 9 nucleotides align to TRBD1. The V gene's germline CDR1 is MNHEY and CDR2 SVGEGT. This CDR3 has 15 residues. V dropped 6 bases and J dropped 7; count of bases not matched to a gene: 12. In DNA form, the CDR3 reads TGTGCCAGCAGCCATCGCCGGGACAGGGCGCCTGGCTACACCTTC. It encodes CASSHRRDRAPGYTF.

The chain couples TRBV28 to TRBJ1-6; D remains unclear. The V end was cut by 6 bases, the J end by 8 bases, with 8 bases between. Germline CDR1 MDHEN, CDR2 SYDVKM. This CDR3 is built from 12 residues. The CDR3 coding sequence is TGTGCCAGCAGGACAATTTATTCACCCCTCCACTTT. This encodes CASRTIYSPLHF.

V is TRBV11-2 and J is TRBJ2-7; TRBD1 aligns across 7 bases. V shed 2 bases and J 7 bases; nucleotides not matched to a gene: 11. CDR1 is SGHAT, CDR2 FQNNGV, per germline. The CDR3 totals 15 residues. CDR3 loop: CASSLISEGAGEQYF. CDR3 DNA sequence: TGTGCCAGCAGCTTAATTTCTGAGGGGGCGGGTGAGCAGTACTTC. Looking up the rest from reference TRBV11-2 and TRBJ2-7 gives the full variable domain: EAGVAQSPRYKIIEKRQSVAFWCNPISGHATLYWYQQILGQGPKLLIQFQNNGVVDDSQLPKDRFSAERLKGVDSTLKIQPAKLEDSAVYLCASSLISEGAGEQYFGPGTRLTVT.

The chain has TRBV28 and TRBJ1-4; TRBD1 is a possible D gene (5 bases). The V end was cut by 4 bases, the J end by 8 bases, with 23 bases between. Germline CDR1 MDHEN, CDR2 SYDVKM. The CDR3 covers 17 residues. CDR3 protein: CASSSPTVGGINEKLFF. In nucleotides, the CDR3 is TGTGCCAGCAGTTCCCCGACAGTCGGGGGAATTAACGAAAAACTGTTTTTT.

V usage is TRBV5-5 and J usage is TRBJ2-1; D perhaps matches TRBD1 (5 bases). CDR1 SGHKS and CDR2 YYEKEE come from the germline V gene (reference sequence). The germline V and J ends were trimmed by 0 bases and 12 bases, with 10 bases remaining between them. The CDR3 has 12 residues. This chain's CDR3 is CASSLDGARQFF. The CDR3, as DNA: TGTGCCAGCAGCTTGGATGGGGCGCGGCAGTTCTTC.

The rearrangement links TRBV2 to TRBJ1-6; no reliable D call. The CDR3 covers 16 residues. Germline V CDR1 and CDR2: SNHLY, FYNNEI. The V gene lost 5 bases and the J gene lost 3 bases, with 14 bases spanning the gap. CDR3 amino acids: CASSTAGSFYNSPLHF. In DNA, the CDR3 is TGTGCCAGCAGTACGGCGGGAAGTTTCTATAATTCACCCCTCCACTTT.

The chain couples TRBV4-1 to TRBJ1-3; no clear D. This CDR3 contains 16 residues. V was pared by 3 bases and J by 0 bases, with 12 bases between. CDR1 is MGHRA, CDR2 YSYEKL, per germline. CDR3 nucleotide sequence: TGCGCCAGCAGCCAGAATAGAATAGGCTCTGGAAACACCATATATTTT. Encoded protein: CASSQNRIGSGNTIYF.

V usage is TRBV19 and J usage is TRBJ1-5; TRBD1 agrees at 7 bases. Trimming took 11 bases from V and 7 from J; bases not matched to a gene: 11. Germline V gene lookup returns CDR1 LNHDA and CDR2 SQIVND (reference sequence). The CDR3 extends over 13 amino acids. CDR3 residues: CASRGGGMQPQHF. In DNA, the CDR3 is TGTGCCTCCCGGGGAGGGGGCATGCAGCCCCAGCATTTT.

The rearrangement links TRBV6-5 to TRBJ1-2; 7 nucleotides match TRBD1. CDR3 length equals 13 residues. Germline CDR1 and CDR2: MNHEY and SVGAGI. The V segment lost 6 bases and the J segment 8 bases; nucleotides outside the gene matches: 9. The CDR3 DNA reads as TGTGCCAGCAGCTTGGACAGGACGGAAGGCTACACCTTC. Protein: CASSLDRTEGYTF.

The DNA of the CDR3 is TGTGCCAGCAGCGCACGACTAGCGGGAGTAGTTAAGGAGCAGTTCTTC. Amino acids: CASSARLAGVVKEQFF. The genes are TRBV11-2 and TRBJ2-1; TRBD2 matches at 12 bases. This CDR3 is 16 amino acids long. The germline V gene encodes CDR1 SGHAT and CDR2 FQNNGV. V shed 5 bases and J 10 bases; nucleotides not matched to a gene: 12.

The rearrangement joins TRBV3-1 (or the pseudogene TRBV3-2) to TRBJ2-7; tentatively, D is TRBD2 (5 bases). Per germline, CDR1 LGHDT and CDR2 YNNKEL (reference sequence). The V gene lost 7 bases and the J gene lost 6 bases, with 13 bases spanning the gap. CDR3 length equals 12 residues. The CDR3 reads CASMDRGGEQYF. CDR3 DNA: TGTGCCAGCATGGATCGGGGTGGCGAGCAGTACTTC.

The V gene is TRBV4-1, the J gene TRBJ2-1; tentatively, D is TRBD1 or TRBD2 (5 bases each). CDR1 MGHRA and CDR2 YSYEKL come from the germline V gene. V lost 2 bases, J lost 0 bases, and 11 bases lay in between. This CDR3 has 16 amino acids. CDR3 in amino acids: CASSQFGASSYNEQFF. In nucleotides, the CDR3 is TGCGCCAGCAGCCAATTCGGGGCTAGCTCCTACAATGAGCAGTTCTTC.

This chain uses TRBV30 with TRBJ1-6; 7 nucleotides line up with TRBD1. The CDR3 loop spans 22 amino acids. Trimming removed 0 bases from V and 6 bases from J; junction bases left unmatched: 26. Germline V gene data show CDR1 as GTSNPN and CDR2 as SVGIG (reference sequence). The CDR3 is CAWSVTGNGTANTKDFNSPLHF. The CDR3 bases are TGTGCCTGGAGTGTAACTGGGAATGGGACAGCCAACACTAAAGATTTTAATTCACCCCTCCACTTT.

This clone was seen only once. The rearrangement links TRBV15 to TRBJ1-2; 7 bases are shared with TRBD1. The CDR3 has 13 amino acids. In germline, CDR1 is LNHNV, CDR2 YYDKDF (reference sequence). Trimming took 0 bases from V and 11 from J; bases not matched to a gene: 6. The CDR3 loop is CATSREKGAFYTF. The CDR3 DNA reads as TGTGCCACCAGCAGAGAAAAGGGGGCGTTTTACACCTTC.

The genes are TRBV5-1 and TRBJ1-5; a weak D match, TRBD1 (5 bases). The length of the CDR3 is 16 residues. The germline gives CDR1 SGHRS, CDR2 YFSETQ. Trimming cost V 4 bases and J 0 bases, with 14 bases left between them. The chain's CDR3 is CASSPWMTDSNQPQHF. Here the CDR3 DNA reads TGCGCCAGCAGCCCCTGGATGACAGATAGCAATCAGCCCCAGCATTTT. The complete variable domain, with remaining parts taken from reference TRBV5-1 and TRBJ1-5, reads KAGVTQTPRYLIKTRGQQVTLSCSPISGHRSVSWYQQTPGQGLQFLFEYFSETQRNKGNFPGRFSGRQFSNSRSEMNVSTLELGDSALYLCASSPWMTDSNQPQHFGDGTRLSIL.

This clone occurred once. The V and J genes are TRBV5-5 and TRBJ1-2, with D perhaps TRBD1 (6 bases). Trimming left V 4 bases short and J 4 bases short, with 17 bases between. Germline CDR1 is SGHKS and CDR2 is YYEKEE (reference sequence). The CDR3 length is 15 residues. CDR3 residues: CASSLVAGAGYGYTF. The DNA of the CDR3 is TGTGCCAGCAGCCTTGTGGCAGGGGCTGGCTATGGCTACACCTTC.

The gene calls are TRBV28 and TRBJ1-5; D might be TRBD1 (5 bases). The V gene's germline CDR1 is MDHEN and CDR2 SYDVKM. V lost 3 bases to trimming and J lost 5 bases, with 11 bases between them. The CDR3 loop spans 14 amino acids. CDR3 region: CASSLTAKYQPQHF. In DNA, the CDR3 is TGTGCCAGCAGTTTGACAGCCAAATATCAGCCCCAGCATTTT.

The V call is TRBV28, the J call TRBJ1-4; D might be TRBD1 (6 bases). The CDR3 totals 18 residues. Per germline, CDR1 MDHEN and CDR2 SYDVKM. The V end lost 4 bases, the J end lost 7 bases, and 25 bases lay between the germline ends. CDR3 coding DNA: TGTGCCAGCAGTTCATACTGGGGTCGGCCGGGGGGCAGTGAAAAACTGTTTTTT. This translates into CASSSYWGRPGGSEKLFF.

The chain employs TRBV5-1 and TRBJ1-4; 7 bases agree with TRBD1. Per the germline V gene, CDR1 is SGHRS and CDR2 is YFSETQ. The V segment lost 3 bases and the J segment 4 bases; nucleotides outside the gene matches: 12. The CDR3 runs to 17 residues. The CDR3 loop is CASSYGQVGNLNEKLFF. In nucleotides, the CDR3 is TGCGCCAGCAGCTACGGACAGGTTGGGAACCTTAATGAAAAACTGTTTTTT.

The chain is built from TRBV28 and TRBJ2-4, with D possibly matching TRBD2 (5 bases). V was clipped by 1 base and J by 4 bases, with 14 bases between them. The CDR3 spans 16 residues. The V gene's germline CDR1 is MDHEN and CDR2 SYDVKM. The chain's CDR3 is CASSLYRGGKKNIQYF. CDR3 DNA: TGTGCCAGCAGTTTATATCGGGGTGGGAAGAAAAACATTCAGTACTTC. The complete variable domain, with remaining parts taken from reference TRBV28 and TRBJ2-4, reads DVKVTQSSRYLVKRTGEKVFLECVQDMDHENMFWYRQDPGLGLRLIYFSYDVKMKEKGDIPEGYSVSREKKERFSLILESASTNQTSMYLCASSLYRGGKKNIQYFGAGTRLSVL.

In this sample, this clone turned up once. CDR3 amino acids: CASSYGPGREQYF. The DNA of the CDR3 is TGTGCCAGCAGTTACGGGCCGGGGAGAGAGCAGTACTTC. The chain combines TRBV6-2 or TRBV6-3 with TRBJ2-7; the D gene is possibly TRBD2 (5 bases). The germline CDR1 and CDR2 sequences are MNHEY and SVGEGT. The CDR3 runs 13 residues. V was clipped by 2 bases and J by 7 bases, with 12 bases between them.

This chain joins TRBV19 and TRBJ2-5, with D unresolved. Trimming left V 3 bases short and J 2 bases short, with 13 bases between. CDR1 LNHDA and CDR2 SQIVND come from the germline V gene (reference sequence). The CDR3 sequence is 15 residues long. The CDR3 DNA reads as TGTGCCAGTAGTATTGTTGGTCACCAACAAGAGACCCAGTACTTC. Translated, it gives CASSIVGHQQETQYF.